This T cell receptor (beta chain) is drawn from a study of beta chain features in type 1 diabetes (dated by TCRdb to the late 2010s). Context from the whole study: No differences in mean age, gender distribution, total cell number or subset yield were found between patients and healthy donors. Whereas all 28 donors provided naive and central memory subsets, regulatory and stem cell-like memory subsets were isolated from just 8 patients and roughly 8 healthy donors. The study compared TCRB repertoires of sorted circulating CD4+ T cell subsets between recently diagnosed type 1 diabetes patients and matched healthy donors. Across all samples, approximately 100 million sorted cells were examined, and cell number per subset correlated strongly with RNA yield. Broader findings and caveats from the paper: Because cDNA was sequenced instead of genomic DNA, highly expressing activated cells could be over-represented, though the groups showed no difference in activation or CD3 levels. Naive, central memory and regulatory TCRB repertoires appeared to be more similar among patients than among healthy donors. PCR might favor shorter templates, but patient and control samples were amplified and corrected together, so any skew would affect both groups equally. In all four CD4+ subsets, TCRB CDR3 length was moderately but significantly shorter in type 1 diabetes patients. At VDJ recombination sites, type 1 diabetes patients had fewer insertions and more deleted nucleotides, which implies abnormalities in thymic rearrangement. Because small numbers of individuals were included in the HLA sub-analyses, any influence of HLA type on TCRB rearrangement was left unresolved.

Each donor gave one peripheral blood draw, about 100 mL on average, collected into heparinised tubes. A BD FACSAria II was used to sort naive, central memory, regulatory and stem cell-like memory CD4+ T cells with a panel that included CD45RO, CCR7, CD25, CD127, CD95 and CD27. A purity above 98% was achieved for all sorted populations. PBMCs were separated immediately by Lymphoprep density gradient centrifugation and were stained directly, without being cultured. Samples were stained and sorted in pairs, with one healthy donor and one patient per experiment, so that batch effects were minimized. The germline V end is reduced by 5 bases and the J end by 2 bases; junction bases left unmatched: 9. CDR1 and CDR2 (MNHEY, SVGAGI) derive from the germline V gene. The cysteine opens and the phenylalanine closes a CDR3 of 15 amino acids. Only CDR3 DNA is held: 45 bases, read in frame from base 1. All of the isolated RNA was reverse transcribed with the High Capacity cDNA Reverse Transcription Kit, so expressed TCRB transcripts were sequenced. Deep immunoSEQ sequencing was performed on naive, central memory and regulatory T cell samples, with an average of roughly 4 million total reads per sample. Sorted cells were lysed in RLT buffer and RNA was extracted with DNase-treated RNeasy Micro or Mini kits, depending on cell number. Each cell subset was processed separately to prevent cross-contamination, with patient and healthy donor samples processed together. The immunoSEQ multiplex PCR was used to amplify TCRB sequences from cDNA, yielding 87-bp fragments that span the CDR3 region. Sequencing of the amplicons was done on the Illumina HiSeq platform. The published analysis was carried out like this. PCR bias was corrected computationally using synthetic template baselines, and reads within Hamming distance 2 were collapsed, with unmergeable singletons discarded. By aligning reads against IMGT, V, D and J genes, CDR3 length, and insertions or deletions at six rearrangement sites were assigned. Clonotype counts were normalized to sorted cell number within each subset before computing true diversity and Gini coefficients with the tcR R package. The overlap coefficient, calculated on TCRB nucleotide sequences, was used to quantify repertoire sharing. The source is immuneACCESS, and TCRdb retained only in-frame sequences with V and J called. Part of the clones is not carried over; for the studies checked, unresolved V genes explain less than half of this, and the remainder is unexplained. D and trimming come from the DNA, and the V and J calls and clone size come from that table. This sample holds about 170,000 clones; less than 10% were observed only once. Roughly 0.46% of the sample is taken by the ten largest.

Notes on this clone: Its specific antigen is unknown. Base qualities are not recorded, but no much larger clone differs from it by a single base.

This chain is built from TRBV6-5 and TRBJ2-7, and 7 junction bases match TRBD2. This clonotype was obtained from a man aged 18 to 29 with type 1 diabetes. Sequenced sample: central memory CD4+ T cells from blood. DNA sequence: TGTGCCAGCAGTCCCCTAGCGGTACAAGCCTACGAGCAGTACTTC. It translates as CASSPLAVQAYEQYF.